This TCR beta chain came from a study of cytomegalovirus exposure and HLA in healthy donors. The CDR3 extends over 16 amino acids. The germline V and J ends were trimmed by 0 bases and 4 bases, with 15 bases remaining between them. Looked up from germline, CDR1 is MNHNS and CDR2 is SASEGT. TCRdb's copy holds only in-frame clones and misses some; the assay was immunoSEQ multiplex PCR. This table has about 55,000 clones, roughly 90% appearing once. The chain links TRBV6-1 to TRBJ2-5; no clear D gene. This TCR derives from a man aged 18 to 30 in good health and CMV-seronegative. Sequenced material: PBMCs. In DNA, the CDR3 is TGTGCCAGCAGTGAAGCGCTTTTTCAGGCTGGAGAGACCCAGTACTTC. Translated: CASSEALFQAGETQYF.